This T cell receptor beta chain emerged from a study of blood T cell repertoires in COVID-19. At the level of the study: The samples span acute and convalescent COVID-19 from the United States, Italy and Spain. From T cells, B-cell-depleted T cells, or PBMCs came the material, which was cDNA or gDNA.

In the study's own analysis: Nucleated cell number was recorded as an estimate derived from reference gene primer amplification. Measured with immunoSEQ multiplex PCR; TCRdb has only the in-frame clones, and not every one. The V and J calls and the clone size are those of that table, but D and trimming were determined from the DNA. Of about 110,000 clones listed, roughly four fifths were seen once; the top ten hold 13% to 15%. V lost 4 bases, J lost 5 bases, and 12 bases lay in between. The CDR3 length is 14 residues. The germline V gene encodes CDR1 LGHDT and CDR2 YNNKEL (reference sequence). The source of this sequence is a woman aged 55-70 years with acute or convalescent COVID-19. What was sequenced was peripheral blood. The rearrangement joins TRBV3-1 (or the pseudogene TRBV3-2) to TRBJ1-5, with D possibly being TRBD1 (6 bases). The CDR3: CASSLTGRYQPQHF. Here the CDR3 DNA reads TGTGCCAGCAGCCTAACAGGGAGATATCAGCCCCAGCATTTT.